These 27 T cell receptor beta chains came from one sample sequenced in a study of T cell clonotyping in hematopoietic cell transplantation. As for time point: recipient sample about 28 days before transplant, after cytoreduction. Profiled with immunoSEQ multiplex PCR; TCRdb holds only in-frame clones, not every one. The sample shows approximately 44,000 clones, approximately 78% of them seen only once. The sample in question was peripheral blood mononuclear cells, obtained before stem cell transplant. All receptors derive from a man in his fifties or sixties with myelodysplastic syndrome. Some clones in this sample may be carry-over from other donors' samples.

The CDR3 protein is CASSRGTANYGYTF. The CDR3 DNA reads TGTGCCAGCAGCCGAGGAACTGCTAACTATGGCTACACCTTC. The rearrangement uses TRBV7-2 and TRBJ1-2; D is uncertain. The CDR3 consists of 14 residues. The V end was cut by 5 bases, the J end by 0 bases, with 10 bases between. The germline V gene has CDR1 SGHTA and CDR2 FQGNSA.

The gene calls are TRBV30 and TRBJ1-5, with D possibly matching TRBD1 (6 bases). Germline lookup yields CDR1 GTSNPN and CDR2 SVGIG (reference sequence). This CDR3 region has 14 residues. V was pared by 2 bases and J by 4 bases, with 12 bases between. The CDR3 nucleotides read TGTGCCTGGAGTTTAGGGACACGGAATCAGCCCCAGCATTTT. Protein: CAWSLGTRNQPQHF.

V usage is TRBV2 and J usage is TRBJ1-5; TRBD1 matches at 7 bases. This CDR3 has 15 residues. Trimming cost V 6 bases and J 1 base; bases outside gene matches: 6. Per the germline V gene, CDR1 is SNHLY and CDR2 is FYNNEI. The DNA of the CDR3 is TGTGCCAGCAGGGTCGGGACAGAAAGCAATCAGCCCCAGCATTTT. Its protein product is CASRVGTESNQPQHF.

The chain uses TRBV7-6 and TRBJ1-5; a weak D match, TRBD1 (5 bases). Germline loops: CDR1 SGHVS, CDR2 FNYEAQ. CDR3 length: 13 residues. V dropped 1 base and J dropped 8 bases, with 9 bases sitting between them. CDR3 in amino acids: CASSLGTDKPQHF. The CDR3, as DNA: TGTGCCAGCAGCTTAGGAACGGACAAGCCCCAGCATTTT. Together with reference TRBV7-6 and TRBJ1-5, the CDR3 gives the full variable domain: GAGVSQSPRYKVTKRGQDVALRCDPISGHVSLYWYRQALGQGPEFLTYFNYEAQQDKSGLPNDRFSAERPEGSISTLTIQRTEQRDSAMYRCASSLGTDKPQHFGDGTRLSIL.

The chain is built from TRBV29-1 and TRBJ2-1; 7 positions agree with TRBD1. CDR1 is SQVTM, CDR2 ANQGSEA, per germline. CDR3 length equals 14 residues. J was trimmed by 3 bases and V by 6 bases; bases with no gene match: 8. In DNA, the CDR3 is TGCAGCGTGCCCGGGACAGAGGACTACAATGAGCAGTTCTTC. Translation: CSVPGTEDYNEQFF.

The chain is built from TRBV9 and TRBJ1-4; 9 bases are a match to TRBD1. From germline, CDR1 is SGDLS and CDR2 YYNGEE. CDR3 length equals 13 residues. With V trimmed by 5 bases and J by 8 bases, 4 bases remained unmatched. This CDR3 reads CASRDRGREKLFF. The CDR3 DNA is TGTGCCAGCAGGGACAGGGGAAGGGAAAAACTGTTTTTT.

The chain combines TRBV27 with TRBJ1-2; 9 bases are a match to TRBD1. The CDR3 has 14 amino acids. After removal of 6 bases from V and 7 bases from J, the junction contained 9 bases not matched to a gene. Per germline, CDR1 MNHEY and CDR2 SMNVEV (reference sequence). In DNA form, the CDR3 reads TGTGCCAGCAGGCCGACAGGGGGTAAGGCTGGCTACACCTTC. This codes for CASRPTGGKAGYTF.

The genes are TRBV7-6 and TRBJ2-1, with D uncertain. Germline V gene sequence: CDR1 SGHVS, CDR2 FNYEAQ. This CDR3 region has 16 residues. Between the trimmed V and J ends, which lost 0 bases and 0 bases, there was a span of 9 bases. In nucleotides, the CDR3 is TGTGCCAGCAGCTTAGCCCTCTCAGGCTCCTACAATGAGCAGTTCTTC. Amino acid sequence: CASSLALSGSYNEQFF.

CDR3 loop: CASRPTGGNPRSYEQYF. Written as DNA, the CDR3 is TGTGCCAGCAGACCGACAGGGGGAAACCCGCGCTCCTACGAGCAGTACTTC. V gene TRBV28 combines with J gene TRBJ2-7, with 9 bases aligning to TRBD1. CDR1 and CDR2 (germline): MDHEN, SYDVKM. The CDR3 extends over 17 amino acids. The junction had 12 bases not matched to a gene; V was cut back by 6 bases and J by 0 bases. Looking up the rest from reference TRBV28 and TRBJ2-7 gives the full variable domain: DVKVTQSSRYLVKRTGEKVFLECVQDMDHENMFWYRQDPGLGLRLIYFSYDVKMKEKGDIPEGYSVSREKKERFSLILESASTNQTSMYLCASRPTGGNPRSYEQYFGPGTRLTVT.

This chain's CDR3 is CSVEDRGTGRNEQFF. CDR3 DNA: TGCAGCGTTGAAGATCGAGGGACAGGGAGGAATGAGCAGTTCTTC. The rearrangement uses TRBV29-1 and TRBJ2-1; 9 bases line up with TRBD1. Per germline, CDR1 SQVTM and CDR2 ANQGSEA. The CDR3 has 15 amino acids. The V segment lost 0 bases and the J segment 7 bases; nucleotides outside the gene matches: 7.

This clone was seen only once. The gene calls are TRBV5-4 and TRBJ2-3; TRBD2 agrees at 9 bases. The CDR3 is 16 amino acids. Germline CDR1 SGHNT, CDR2 YYREEE (reference sequence). J was trimmed by 8 bases and V by 2 bases; bases with no gene match: 12. The CDR3 is CASSFSVSGGPVTQYF. CDR3 sequence (DNA): TGTGCCAGCAGCTTTTCCGTTAGCGGGGGCCCGGTTACGCAGTATTTT. Full variable domain (missing parts from reference TRBV5-4 and TRBJ2-3): ETGVTQSPTHLIKTRGQQVTLRCSSQSGHNTVSWYQQALGQGPQFIFQYYREEENGRGNFPPRFSGLQFPNYSSELNVNALELDDSALYLCASSFSVSGGPVTQYFGPGTRLTVL.

This sequence joins TRBV19 and TRBJ1-4; D is unclear. Per germline, CDR1 LNHDA and CDR2 SQIVND (reference sequence). V was cut by 5 bases and J by 6 bases, with 16 bases left in between. The CDR3 has 15 residues. The CDR3 coding sequence is TGTGCCAGTAGTCCCGCGGACTGGGCAGATGAAAAACTGTTTTTT. It is translated as CASSPADWADEKLFF. The full variable domain, rest sourced from reference TRBV19 and TRBJ1-4, is DGGITQSPKYLFRKEGQNVTLSCEQNLNHDAMYWYRQDPGQGLRLIYYSQIVNDFQKGDIAEGYSVSREKKESFPLTVTSAQKNPTAFYLCASSPADWADEKLFFGSGTQLSVL.

The V call is TRBV30, the J call TRBJ1-2; 12 positions match TRBD1. This CDR3 is 13 amino acids long. Germline V gene sequence: CDR1 GTSNPN, CDR2 SVGIG (reference sequence). The ends lost 1 base at V and 8 bases at J; junction bases unmatched: 2. The CDR3 coding sequence is TGTGCCTGGAGTGGGGACAGGGGGCTAGGCTACACCTTC. Translated, it gives CAWSGDRGLGYTF.

The CDR3 nucleotides read TGTGCCACCAGCAGGGGCAGGGAGGCCTACGGCACTAATGAAAAACTGTTTTTT. Encoded protein: CATSRGREAYGTNEKLFF. This chain links TRBV15 with TRBJ1-4; possible D gene TRBD1, 5 bases. The CDR3 runs 18 residues. Trimming stripped 3 bases from V and 2 bases from J, with 19 bases between. Germline assignment: CDR1 LNHNV and CDR2 YYDKDF (reference sequence).

Notes on this clone: Germline and junction disagree at one end, which may indicate a read error. This sequence joins TRBV7-7 and TRBJ2-5, with D perhaps TRBD2 (6 bases). Germline-derived CDR1 and CDR2 are SSHAT and FNYEAQ (reference sequence). The CDR3 is made up of 13 amino acids. The CDR3 DNA is TGTGCTAGCAGCTCGGAGGGCCAGGGGACCCAGTACTTC. It is translated as CASSSEGQGTQYF.

This chain joins TRBV4-2 and TRBJ2-7; either TRBD1 or TRBD2 may supply D (5 bases each). The germline V gene has CDR1 LGHNA and CDR2 YNFKEQ. The CDR3 consists of 14 residues. With 1 base removed from V and 4 bases from J, the gap between germline ends came to 11 bases. DNA of the CDR3: TGTGCCAGCAGCCAAGGATTGGGGGATTACGAGCAGTACTTC. Translation: CASSQGLGDYEQYF.

This sequence joins TRBV5-1 and TRBJ2-5, with 7 bases lining up with TRBD1. V was clipped by 0 bases and J by 4 bases; unmatched bases: 9. Germline V gene sequence: CDR1 SGHRS, CDR2 YFSETQ. The CDR3 is 16 residues long. CDR3: CASSLGGTVKRETQYF. The CDR3 DNA reads as TGCGCCAGCAGCTTGGGGGGGACAGTTAAGCGAGAGACCCAGTACTTC.

This rearrangement joins TRBV7-6 to TRBJ1-3; 8 bases agree with TRBD1. V trimming: 5 bases; J trimming: 7 bases; junction bases outside the gene matches: 4. Germline lookup yields CDR1 SGHVS and CDR2 FNYEAQ. The length of the CDR3 is 13 residues. CDR3 in amino acids: CASSPGGLNTIYF. In DNA form, the CDR3 reads TGTGCCAGCAGCCCAGGGGGCCTGAACACCATATATTTT.

V and J are TRBV9 and TRBJ2-1; D is undetermined. V gave up 2 bases and J gave up 5 bases, with 14 bases separating them. Germline-derived CDR1 and CDR2 are SGDLS and YYNGEE. The CDR3 covers 15 residues. This chain's CDR3 is CASSVSLQRNNEQFF. For the CDR3, the DNA is TGTGCCAGCAGCGTTAGTCTCCAGAGGAACAATGAGCAGTTCTTC.

The gene calls are TRBV5-5 and TRBJ2-1, with D perhaps being TRBD1 or TRBD2 (7 bases each). Deletions cut 4 bases from V and 4 bases from J, with 18 bases between. Germline loops: CDR1 SGHKS, CDR2 YYEKEE (reference sequence). This CDR3 region has 16 residues. This chain's CDR3 is CASSVRQGGTYNEQFF. The CDR3 DNA sequence: TGTGCCAGCAGCGTGAGGCAGGGGGGGACATACAATGAGCAGTTCTTC. Complete variable domain (other parts from reference TRBV5-5 and TRBJ2-1): DAGVTQSPTHLIKTRGQQVTLRCSPISGHKSVSWYQQVLGQGPQFIFQYYEKEERGRGNFPDRFSARQFPNYSSELNVNALLLGDSALYLCASSVRQGGTYNEQFFGPGTRLTVL.

This chain links TRBV28 with TRBJ2-7; maybe TRBD2 (5 bases). The V and J ends lost 4 bases and 4 bases respectively, with 20 bases between them. The V gene's germline CDR1 is MDHEN and CDR2 SYDVKM. The CDR3 contains 16 residues. This chain's CDR3 is CASSSYSQRGKYEQYF. The DNA for the CDR3 is TGTGCCAGCAGTTCCTACTCACAACGGGGAAAATACGAGCAGTACTTC.

The chain uses TRBV15 and TRBJ2-7, with no clear D. V gave up 4 bases and J gave up 3 bases, with 4 bases separating them. The CDR3 is 11 residues long. Germline V CDR1 and CDR2: LNHNV, YYDKDF (reference sequence). The CDR3 reads CATSTGYEQYF. The CDR3 DNA sequence: TGTGCCACCAGCACCGGCTACGAGCAGTACTTC.

This clone was found a few times. V usage is TRBV7-6 and J usage is TRBJ2-7; maybe TRBD1 (6 bases). Germline V gene sequence: CDR1 SGHVS, CDR2 FNYEAQ. This CDR3 contains 12 residues. With 4 bases removed from V and 8 bases from J, the gap between germline ends came to 12 bases. CDR3 nucleotides: TGTGCCAGCAGCTCAACGACAGGCCAGCAGTACTTC. Residues: CASSSTTGQQYF.

The gene calls are TRBV5-5 and TRBJ1-4, with D possibly being TRBD1 (5 bases). Trimming stripped 2 bases from V and 3 bases from J, with 11 bases between. Germline V CDR1 and CDR2: SGHKS, YYEKEE (reference sequence). This CDR3 region has 15 residues. The CDR3 region has the DNA TGTGCCAGCAGCTTTAGAGACAGACCTAATGAAAAACTGTTTTTT. Protein: CASSFRDRPNEKLFF.

The rearrangement links TRBV11-3 to TRBJ2-5; D is possibly TRBD1 (6 bases). Germline CDR1 reads SGHNT; CDR2 reads YENEEA. The CDR3 runs 13 residues. The V gene lost 5 bases and the J gene lost 5 bases, with 12 bases spanning the gap. For the CDR3, the DNA is TGTGCCAGCAGCAACGGACAGATGGAGACCCAGTACTTC. Translation: CASSNGQMETQYF.

The chain links TRBV4-1 to TRBJ1-3, with unresolved D. There are 15 residues in the CDR3. Trimming took off 0 bases at V and 5 bases at J, with 11 bases between the two ends. CDR1 and CDR2 (germline): MGHRA, YSYEKL. The CDR3 DNA is TGCGCCAGCAGCCAAGATCACGTATCTCGAAACACCATATATTTT. Protein: CASSQDHVSRNTIYF.

The chain recombines TRBV6-6 with TRBJ1-2; the D gene is possibly TRBD1 (5 bases). Trimming stripped 2 bases from V and 5 bases from J, with 12 bases between. Germline loops: CDR1 MNHNY, CDR2 SVGAGI (reference sequence). The CDR3 has 14 residues. The CDR3 here is CASSYGSPGYGYTF. CDR3 bases: TGTGCCAGCAGTTACGGCTCACCAGGGTATGGCTACACCTTC.